This is a list of T cell receptor beta chains from one sample in a study of spatial heterogeneity in lung cancer. TCRdb passed the 5' RACE reads through MiXCR, listing each CDR3 protein once. The sample lists around 100,000 distinct CDR3 sequences, 10% to 12% occurring once. The sequences come from PBMCs, collected at follow-up. The receptor source for this set is a female donor with early-stage non-small cell lung cancer. CDR3s include the opening cysteine and the closing phenylalanine or tryptophan. D genes are given only for firm matches. Size is omitted from some rows. Given values are once, few, many or a class for expanded clones.

.	.	TRBV28	TRBJ1-1	CASSLSQGNTEAFF	TGTGCCAGCAGTTTATCACAGGGAAACACTGAAGCTTTCTTT
few	TRBD2	TRBV7-9	TRBJ2-5	CASSLTRGGTQETQYF	TGTGCCAGCAGCCTAACCCGGGGGGGGACCCAAGAGACCCAGTACTTC
few	TRBD2	TRBV12-3/TRBV12-4	TRBJ2-2	CASSVGLPLDTGELFF	TGTGCCAGCAGTGTGGGACTACCTCTGGACACCGGGGAGCTGTTTTTT
many	.	TRBV6-6	TRBJ2-1	CASSKTANEQFF	TGTGCCAGCAGCAAGACAGCCAATGAGCAGTTCTTC
few	TRBD1	TRBV12-3/TRBV12-4	TRBJ1-5	CASSLGQGASGQPQHF	TGTGCCAGCAGTCTCGGACAGGGGGCTTCGGGTCAGCCCCAGCATTTT
few	TRBD1	TRBV19	TRBJ2-2	CASSIGTGSSNTGELFF	TGTGCCAGTAGTATCGGGACAGGGAGTTCGAACACCGGGGAGCTGTTTTTT
.	TRBD1	TRBV29-1	TRBJ2-7	CSVQDRTGRYEQYF	TGCAGCGTTCAGGACAGGACAGGGCGTTACGAGCAGTACTTC
.	TRBD1	TRBV27	TRBJ2-2	CASSGQGNTGELFF	TGTGCCAGCAGTGGACAGGGGAACACCGGGGAGCTGTTTTTT
.	.	TRBV12-3/TRBV12-4	TRBJ2-7	CASSLYETSYEQYF	TGTGCCAGCAGTTTATACGAAACCTCCTACGAGCAGTACTTC
.	.	TRBV20-1	TRBJ2-5	CSASPLGYQETQYF	TGCAGTGCTAGCCCTCTTGGCTACCAAGAGACCCAGTACTTC
few	.	TRBV29-1	TRBJ1-1	CSVKGPTGGTEAFF	TGCAGCGTGAAGGGCCCCACCGGGGGCACTGAAGCTTTCTTT
.	.	TRBV11-2	TRBJ2-7	CASSLSRGTFYEQYF	TGTGCCAGCAGCTTATCCCGTGGGACATTTTACGAGCAGTACTTC
once	.	TRBV4-2	TRBJ1-2	CASSQDRAWGYTF	TGTGCCAGCAGCCAAGACAGGGCCTGGGGCTACACCTTC
.	.	TRBV5-6	TRBJ1-1	CASSLYGGLNTEAFF	TGTGCCAGCAGCTTGTACGGGGGCTTGAACACTGAAGCTTTCTTT
few	.	TRBV6-1	TRBJ1-2	CASSEQGRVFYGYTF	TGTGCCAGCAGTGAACAAGGCAGGGTTTTCTATGGCTACACCTTC
many	.	TRBV5-4	TRBJ1-4	CASSLRQTNEKLFF	TGTGCCAGCAGCTTGAGACAGACTAATGAAAAACTGTTTTTT
many	.	TRBV15	TRBJ2-1	CAIASASSYNEQFF	TGTGCCATTGCTAGCGCTAGCTCCTACAATGAGCAGTTCTTC